This T cell receptor beta chain was identified in a study of beta chain features in type 1 diabetes. Study-wide results and limits: Among all four CD4+ subsets, Type 1 diabetes patients had TCRB CDR3s that were moderately but significantly shorter. Fewer junction insertions and more nucleotide deletions appeared in type 1 diabetes patients.

For this clone: Its matching antigen is unknown.

Germline CDR1 and CDR2: SGHTA and FQGNSA. This CDR3 contains 15 residues. Trimming pared 5 bases from V and 4 bases from J, leaving 17 bases between. TCRB transcripts that were expressed got sequenced, as all of the isolated RNA had been reverse transcribed. This table comes from immunoSEQ multiplex PCR, and its TCRdb copy is limited to in-frame clones, with some not included. The sample includes about 53,000 clones, roughly half of them seen just once. Input material: Tregs from blood. The clonotype originates from a woman between 40 and 55 years old with type 1 diabetes. The chain carries TRBV7-2 and TRBJ2-5; unclear D gene. The CDR3 nucleotides read TGTGCCAGCAGCCTCGGGTCTTATCGAGGAGAGACCCAGTACTTC. It is translated as CASSLGSYRGETQYF.